This entry features one T cell receptor beta chain sequence. The sample originates from a study of blood T cell repertoires in COVID-19. About the study: From T cells, B-cell-depleted T cells, or PBMCs came the material, which was cDNA or gDNA.

Germline loops: CDR1 SEHNR, CDR2 FQNEAQ (reference sequence). The CDR3 length is 16 residues. The J segment lost 0 bases and the V segment lost 8 bases, leaving 6 bases of the junction unmatched. Clones were read by immunoSEQ multiplex PCR, and TCRdb kept only the in-frame ones, dropping some. The table records 140,000 to 150,000 clones, about four fifths of them present only once. The chain uses TRBV7-9 and TRBJ1-4; TRBD1 agrees at 10 bases. The clonotype originates from a man aged 65 to 85 who had recovered from COVID-19. Input material: peripheral blood. CDR3 region: CASAGQGGSTNEKLFF. The CDR3 coding sequence is TGTGCCAGCGCTGGACAGGGGGGTTCAACTAATGAAAAACTGTTTTTT. Looking up the rest from reference TRBV7-9 and TRBJ1-4 gives the full variable domain: DTGVSQNPRHKITKRGQNVTFRCDPISEHNRLYWYRQTLGQGPEFLTYFQNEAQLEKSRLLSDRFSAERPKGSFSTLEIQRTEQGDSAMYLCASAGQGGSTNEKLFFGSGTQLSVL.